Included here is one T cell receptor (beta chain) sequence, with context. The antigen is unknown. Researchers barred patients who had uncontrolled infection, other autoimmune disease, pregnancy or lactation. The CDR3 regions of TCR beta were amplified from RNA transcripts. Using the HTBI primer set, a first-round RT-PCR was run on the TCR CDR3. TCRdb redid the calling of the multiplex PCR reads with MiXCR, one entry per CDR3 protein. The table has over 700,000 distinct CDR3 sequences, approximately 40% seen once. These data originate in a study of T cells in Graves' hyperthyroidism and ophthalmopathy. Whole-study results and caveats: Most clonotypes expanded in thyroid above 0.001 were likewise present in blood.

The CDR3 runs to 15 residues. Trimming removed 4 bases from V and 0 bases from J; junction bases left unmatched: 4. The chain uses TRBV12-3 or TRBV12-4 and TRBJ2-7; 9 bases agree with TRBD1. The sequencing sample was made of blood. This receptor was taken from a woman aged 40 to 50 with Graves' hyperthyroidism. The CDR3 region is CASSSGQGISYEQYF. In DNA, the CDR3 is TGTGCCAGCAGTTCCGGACAGGGGATCTCCTACGAGCAGTACTTC.